This TCR beta chain was captured in a study of OX40 agonist ivuxolimab in advanced cancers. Study summary: Hepatocellular carcinoma, melanoma, renal cell or head and neck cancer affected the dose-escalation patients. Overall study findings and caveats: Among the lowest peripheral clonal expansion occurred in 0.1-3.0 mg/kg partial responders. Compared with CD4+, CD8+ T cells on average had more expanded clones.

For this clone: Its target is unknown.

Here immunoSEQ multiplex PCR was the method, and the copy in TCRdb shows in-frame clones only, minus some. The table has tens of thousands of clones, 80% to 90% seen once. The CDR3 is 16 amino acids. The V gene end was trimmed by 3 bases and the J gene end by 4 bases; junction bases not matched to a gene: 7. Germline V CDR1 and CDR2: SGHRS, YFSETQ. The source material was CD4+ or CD8+ T cells sorted from blood, sampled in a trial of the OX40 agonist ivuxolimab. This receptor was taken from an adult with an advanced solid tumor such as melanoma, head and neck, liver or kidney cancer. The chain employs TRBV5-1 and TRBJ2-5; 12 bases align to TRBD2. In DNA form, the CDR3 reads TGCGCCAGCAGCTCCCGACTAGCGGGAGTCGGAGAGACCCAGTACTTC. Translating gives CASSSRLAGVGETQYF. Using reference TRBV5-1 and TRBJ2-5 for the parts outside the CDR3, the full variable domain is KAGVTQTPRYLIKTRGQQVTLSCSPISGHRSVSWYQQTPGQGLQFLFEYFSETQRNKGNFPGRFSGRQFSNSRSEMNVSTLELGDSALYLCASSSRLAGVGETQYFGPGTRLLVL.